Each of the 4 T cell receptor beta chains below was sequenced from the same sample in a study of blood T cell repertoires in COVID-19. Data came from immunoSEQ multiplex PCR; TCRdb stores just in-frame clones and leaves some out. In the table there are about 270,000 clones, more than 75% of which are singletons. The sample comprised peripheral blood. These TCRs come from a man aged 40-49 years with active or convalescent COVID-19.

The J gene is TRBJ2-7, the V gene TRBV4-2; possibly TRBD1 for D (6 bases). The V gene lost 0 bases and the J gene lost 3 bases, with 18 bases spanning the gap. Germline V gene sequence: CDR1 LGHNA, CDR2 YNFKEQ. The length of the CDR3 is 17 residues. For the CDR3, the DNA is TGTGCCAGCAGCCAAGAAGGACCCCGGACAGCCTACTACGAGCAGTACTTC. Amino acids: CASSQEGPRTAYYEQYF.

This chain uses TRBV12-3 or TRBV12-4 with TRBJ1-1, with D possibly matching TRBD1 (5 bases). CDR3 size: 13 residues. V was pared by 2 bases and J by 6 bases, with 10 bases between. The CDR3 here is CASSLNGGAEAFF. In DNA form, the CDR3 reads TGTGCCAGCAGTTTAAACGGGGGGGCTGAAGCTTTCTTT.

V gene TRBV6-1 combines with J gene TRBJ2-7; 8 positions agree with TRBD2. The CDR3 sequence is 15 residues long. The germline V gene has CDR1 MNHNS and CDR2 SASEGT. Trimming at V came to 2 bases and at J to 4 bases, leaving 7 bases not matched to a gene. The CDR3 coding sequence is TGTGCCAGCAGTGAAAGTGCGGGAGGCCTGTACGAGCAGTACTTC. Protein product: CASSESAGGLYEQYF.

This clone was detected once. V usage is TRBV6-1 and J usage is TRBJ2-3, with TRBD1 matching over 8 bases. Germline CDR1 MNHNS, CDR2 SASEGT. The CDR3 sequence is 19 residues long. J was trimmed by 3 bases and V by 2 bases; bases with no gene match: 16. The DNA of the CDR3 is TGTGCCAGCAGTGAACCAAACCTCGGACAGGGTGGTGTGACAGATACGCAGTATTTT. As protein: CASSEPNLGQGGVTDTQYF.